Each of the 5 T cell receptor beta chains below was sequenced from the same sample in a study of T-cell reconstitution after alpha-beta-depleted transplantation in children (TCRdb year 2016). The library was made by PCR. Sequencing relied on an Illumina HiSeq 2500. To normalize quantification of the TCRbeta repertoire, the TCR libraries were built with molecular barcoding that relied on unique molecular identifiers. The public sequencing data were trimmed at Q25 with fastp and processed into clonotypes with MiXCR by TCRdb, which kept only in-frame beta chains. Identical CDR3 proteins give one entry, which carries the most common genes and DNA. Recorded for this sample are 350,000 to 500,000 distinct CDR3 sequences; over 40% of them occurred a single time. The ten largest clones add up to 27% of the sample. This specimen's treatment or condition label, interpreted: allogeneic hematopoietic cell transplantation with graft depleted of TCRalphabeta T cells and CD19 B cells.

This specimen was PBMCs, taken before TCRalphabeta/CD19-depleted stem cell transplant. These receptors were collected from a girl aged 2-10 years with aplastic anemia, due to receive a stem cell transplant.

The gene calls are TRBV11-2 and TRBJ2-6, with 7 bases lining up with TRBD1. The junction had 12 bases not matched to a gene; V was cut back by 6 bases and J by 1 base. The length of the CDR3 is 18 residues. The germline gives CDR1 SGHAT, CDR2 FQNNGV. This CDR3 is CASRSPGTAASGANVLTF. The CDR3 DNA follows: TGTGCCAGCAGATCCCCCGGGACAGCAGCATCTGGGGCCAACGTCCTGACTTTC.

This clonotype was counted only a few times. The V call is TRBV12-3 or TRBV12-4, the J call TRBJ2-7; D not resolved. CDR3 length: 13 amino acids. Trimming pared 4 bases from V and 4 bases from J, leaving 11 bases between. The CDR3 DNA reads TGTGCCAGCAGTTCCCGACTGATATACGAGCAGTACTTC. Its translation is CASSSRLIYEQYF.

This clonotype was counted only a few times. The chain combines TRBV4-2 with TRBJ2-2; TRBD2 matches at 7 bases. Losses at the gene ends were 1 base for V and 2 bases for J; bases not matched to a gene: 4. Germline V gives CDR1 LGHNA, CDR2 YNFKEQ. The CDR3 is 16 residues long. CDR3 in DNA: TGTGCCAGCAGCCAAGGACTAGCCGACAACACCGGGGAGCTGTTTTTT. Translating it yields CASSQGLADNTGELFF.

This clonotype came up many times. The CDR3, as DNA: TGTGCCATCAGTGCCTTGACTAGCGGGAGGAATGAGCAGTTCTTC. Encoded protein: CAISALTSGRNEQFF. The chain combines TRBV10-3 with TRBJ2-1, with TRBD2 matching 13 bases. J was trimmed by 7 bases and V by 4 bases; bases with no gene match: 4. Germline CDR1 reads ENHRY; CDR2 reads SYGVKD. The CDR3 is 15 amino acids.

About this clonotype: A much larger clone sits a single nucleotide away, making a read error possible. This chain links TRBV7-9 with TRBJ2-1, with D hard to call. Trimming cost V 1 base and J 7 bases, with 11 bases left between them. Germline CDR1 is SEHNR and CDR2 is FQNEAQ (reference sequence). CDR3 length: 14 residues. CDR3 coding DNA: TGTGCCAGCAGCTTAGACCTCATTTTGAATGAGCAGTTCTTC. This gives the protein CASSLDLILNEQFF.